The 18 T cell receptor beta chains below were found in one sample sequenced in a study of blood T cell repertoires in COVID-19. Measured with immunoSEQ multiplex PCR; TCRdb has only the in-frame clones, and not every one. The sample includes some 140,000 clones, around 89% of them seen just once. Specimen: peripheral blood. These TCRs come from a man in his forties or fifties with active or convalescent COVID-19.

The V call is TRBV3-1 (or the pseudogene TRBV3-2), the J call TRBJ2-2, with D possibly matching TRBD2 (5 bases). V lost 4 bases, J lost 1 base, and 10 bases lay in between. Germline CDR1 is LGHDT and CDR2 is YNNKEL (reference sequence). The CDR3 is 15 amino acids. For the CDR3, the DNA is TGTGCCAGCAGCCTCCGGAGCGGGAACACCGGGGAGCTGTTTTTT. The encoded protein is CASSLRSGNTGELFF.

The chain has TRBV13 and TRBJ2-3; D not certain. CDR1 is PRHDT, CDR2 FYEKMQ, per germline (reference sequence). The CDR3 covers 15 residues. V dropped 0 bases and J dropped 2 bases, with 9 bases sitting between them. The CDR3 protein is CASSLGLEATDTQYF. For the CDR3, the DNA is TGTGCCAGCAGCTTAGGGCTAGAAGCCACAGATACGCAGTATTTT.

The chain couples TRBV5-5 to TRBJ1-4; D is unclear. The CDR3 covers 17 residues. V was pared by 5 bases and J by 5 bases, with 22 bases between. Per germline, CDR1 SGHKS and CDR2 YYEKEE (reference sequence). The CDR3 DNA reads TGTGCCAGCAGTTATAATCTTTTACAAGCGGGCAATGAAAAACTGTTTTTT. It yields the protein CASSYNLLQAGNEKLFF.

The chain carries TRBV28 and TRBJ1-2, with 10 positions matching TRBD1. This CDR3 comprises 14 residues. The junction had 4 bases not matched to a gene; V was cut back by 6 bases and J by 3 bases. Looked up from germline, CDR1 is MDHEN and CDR2 is SYDVKM. CDR3 residues: CASSGQGVHYGYTF. Written as DNA, the CDR3 is TGTGCCAGCAGCGGACAGGGGGTCCACTATGGCTACACCTTC.

This chain connects TRBV30 to TRBJ1-6, with no clear D. The length of the CDR3 is 16 residues. Deletions cut 0 bases from V and 2 bases from J, with 11 bases between. Germline assignment: CDR1 GTSNPN and CDR2 SVGIG (reference sequence). DNA of the CDR3: TGTGCCTGGAGTGTTAGGTCGGGAGCCTATAATTCACCCCTCCACTTT. This translates into CAWSVRSGAYNSPLHF. The full variable domain, its missing parts supplied by reference TRBV30 and TRBJ1-6, is SQTIHQWPATLVQPVGSPLSLECTVEGTSNPNLYWYRQAAGRGLQLLFYSVGIGQISSEVPQNLSASRPQDRQFILSSKKLLLSDSGFYLCAWSVRSGAYNSPLHFGNGTRLTVT.

The chain combines TRBV19 with TRBJ2-3; D may be TRBD2 (6 bases). Per germline, CDR1 LNHDA and CDR2 SQIVND (reference sequence). V dropped 3 bases and J dropped 0 bases, with 16 bases sitting between them. The CDR3 loop spans 17 amino acids. The CDR3 sequence is CASSILRFGGSTDTQYF. In nucleotides, the CDR3 is TGTGCCAGTAGTATCCTTAGGTTTGGAGGGAGCACAGATACGCAGTATTTT.

V usage is TRBV29-1 and J usage is TRBJ1-1; 11 nucleotides align to TRBD1. CDR1 is SQVTM, CDR2 ANQGSEA, per germline. The CDR3 spans 14 residues. After removal of 6 bases from V and 5 bases from J, the junction contained 8 bases not matched to a gene. The DNA for the CDR3 is TGCAGCGTAAGGACAGGGGGCAGTGGTACTGAAGCTTTCTTT. This encodes CSVRTGGSGTEAFF.

The V and J genes are TRBV6-6 and TRBJ1-1; no definite D call. With 6 bases removed from V and 4 bases from J, the gap between germline ends came to 6 bases. The CDR3 has 11 amino acids. Per the germline V gene, CDR1 is MNHNY and CDR2 is SVGAGI (reference sequence). CDR3 coding DNA: TGTGCCAGCAGCATGAGCACTGAAGCTTTCTTT. Its protein product is CASSMSTEAFF.

V is TRBV5-1 and J is TRBJ1-1; 10 nucleotides line up with TRBD1. Germline CDR1 SGHRS, CDR2 YFSETQ. This CDR3 region has 14 residues. V lost 0 bases, J lost 4 bases, and 0 bases stayed unmatched. The CDR3 region has the DNA TGCGCCAGCAGCTTGGGGACAGGGGGCACTGAAGCTTTCTTT. Amino acid sequence: CASSLGTGGTEAFF.

The gene calls are TRBV21-1 and TRBJ1-1; the table assigns TRBD1, which was not confirmed against the DNA. TRBV21-1 is labeled a pseudogene. There are 12 residues in the CDR3. The CDR3 region has the DNA TGTGCCAGCAATAGCAAGGGGACTGAAGCTTTCTTT. Encoded protein: CASNSKGTEAFF.

The V and J genes are TRBV29-1 and TRBJ1-2; TRBD1 aligns across 8 bases. Germline CDR1 reads SQVTM; CDR2 reads ANQGSEA. This CDR3 is 11 amino acids long. J gave up 7 bases and V 4 bases, and 2 bases lay outside the gene matches. In nucleotides, the CDR3 is TGCAGCGTTGGACAGGGGCTTGGCTACACCTTC. This translates into CSVGQGLGYTF.

This clone was seen a single time. V and J are TRBV6-5 and TRBJ2-7; possible D gene TRBD2, 7 bases. This CDR3 is 14 amino acids long. Looked up from germline, CDR1 is MNHEY and CDR2 is SVGAGI. Trimming shortened V by 6 bases and J by 3 bases, and 15 bases separated the two germline ends. CDR3 loop: CASRSTGGHYEQYF. For the CDR3, the DNA is TGTGCCAGCAGGTCGACGGGGGGCCACTACGAGCAGTACTTC.

The genes are TRBV7-8 and TRBJ1-6; 8 positions match TRBD1. The V segment lost 1 base and the J segment 6 bases; nucleotides outside the gene matches: 2. Looked up from germline, CDR1 is SGHVS and CDR2 is FQNEAQ. CDR3 length: 15 amino acids. The DNA of the CDR3 is TGTGCCAGCAGCTTAGGGCAGGGGGCTAATTCACCCCTCCACTTT. It is translated as CASSLGQGANSPLHF.

The CDR3: CATSDLREGPENTGELFF. The CDR3 DNA is TGTGCCACCAGTGATTTGCGAGAGGGTCCGGAGAACACCGGGGAGCTGTTTTTT. The rearrangement joins TRBV24-1 to TRBJ2-2, with a possible D match to TRBD2 (5 bases). V lost 0 bases, J lost 1 base, and 14 bases lay in between. This CDR3 is built from 18 residues. CDR1 KGHDR and CDR2 SFDVKD come from the germline V gene.

As DNA, the CDR3 is TGTGCCAGCAGTTACGGGGACAGCCAAGAGACCCAGTACTTC. Encoded protein: CASSYGDSQETQYF. The chain employs TRBV6-5 and TRBJ2-5, with 7 bases aligning to TRBD1. In germline, CDR1 is MNHEY, CDR2 SVGAGI. The CDR3 extends over 14 amino acids. Trimming removed 2 bases from V and 1 base from J; junction bases left unmatched: 1.

The V gene is TRBV13, the J gene TRBJ1-2; no firm D call. The germline V and J ends were trimmed by 0 bases and 7 bases, with 12 bases remaining between them. In germline, CDR1 is PRHDT, CDR2 FYEKMQ (reference sequence). CDR3 size: 14 residues. Here the CDR3 reads CASSLGSLFSGYTF. The CDR3, as DNA: TGTGCCAGCAGCTTAGGGAGTTTATTCTCTGGCTACACCTTC.

The rearrangement joins TRBV3-1 (or the pseudogene TRBV3-2) to TRBJ2-3; TRBD2 matches at 8 bases. After removal of 6 bases from V and 3 bases from J, the junction contained 2 bases not matched to a gene. Germline V gene lookup returns CDR1 LGHDT and CDR2 YNNKEL (reference sequence). The CDR3 length is 13 residues. The CDR3 region is CASRRGGTDTQYF. The CDR3 coding sequence is TGTGCCAGCAGACGGGGGGGGACAGATACGCAGTATTTT.

The chain combines TRBV18 with TRBJ2-5; D is possibly TRBD2 (6 bases). The CDR3 loop spans 13 amino acids. Per germline, CDR1 KGHSH and CDR2 LQKENI. Trimming cost V 5 bases and J 1 base, with 8 bases left between them. DNA of the CDR3: TGTGCCAGCTCAGCGGGAAGCCAAGAGACCCAGTACTTC. Its translation: CASSAGSQETQYF.